This TCR beta chain was captured in a study of response to subunit inactivated influenza vaccine. Points on this clonotype: Its antigen is unidentified.

The CDR3 has 14 amino acids. V lost 1 base and J 1 base, leaving 8 bases between the germline ends. CDR1 SGHRS and CDR2 YFSETQ come from the germline V gene. Using its own MiXCR run on the RT-PCR reads, TCRdb lists one record per CDR3 protein. The sample includes about 520,000 distinct CDR3 sequences, 25% of them seen just once. Study-level points and caveats: Only a handful of new T cells, the authors suggested, are recruited with each seasonal influenza vaccination.

The receptor's source is a man in his fifties who received an inactivated influenza vaccine. The chain combines TRBV5-1 with TRBJ1-1; D is undetermined. This material consisted of CD4+ T cells sorted from PBMCs, taken roughly 5 days after vaccination. The CDR3, as DNA: TGCGCCAGCAGCTTGCCGTCCGGGAACACTGAAGCTTTCTTT. Amino acid sequence: CASSLPSGNTEAFF.